The 30 T cell receptor beta chains listed next were all sequenced from one sample in a study of control samples from healthy donors and cancer patients. TCRdb's table, derived via immunoSEQ multiplex PCR, lists solely in-frame clones and lacks some. The data show 210,000 or so clones, with about nine tenths seen just once and about 1.7% held by the top ten. Sequences were obtained from blood. The receptors stem from a man aged 25-40 years in good health.

The chain links TRBV29-1 to TRBJ1-1, with 9 bases identical to TRBD1. This CDR3 is built from 14 residues. V gave up 5 bases and J gave up 1 base; unmatched junction bases: 5. The germline CDR1 and CDR2 sequences are SQVTM and ANQGSEA. For the CDR3, the DNA is TGCAGCGTTACAACAGGGGGCGGGAACACTGAAGCTTTCTTT. Its protein is CSVTTGGGNTEAFF.

J is TRBJ2-7 and V is TRBV6-2 or TRBV6-3, with D possibly matching TRBD1 (6 bases). The ends were cut back, 5 bases at V and 5 bases at J, with 10 bases in the middle. The germline V gene encodes CDR1 MNHEY and CDR2 SVGEGT. CDR3 size: 12 residues. CDR3: CASSQGIDEQYF. For the CDR3, the DNA is TGTGCCAGCAGTCAGGGGATCGACGAGCAGTACTTC.

Only one count was recorded for this clone. The chain carries TRBV6-5 and TRBJ1-1, with D hard to call. This CDR3 comprises 16 residues. Germline CDR1 reads MNHEY; CDR2 reads SVGAGI. The V end was cut by 0 bases, the J end by 0 bases, with 11 bases between. The chain's CDR3 is CASSYSLLTVNTEAFF. The DNA for the CDR3 is TGTGCCAGCAGTTACTCTTTACTGACGGTGAACACTGAAGCTTTCTTT.

The chain is built from TRBV7-9 and TRBJ2-1; D may correspond to TRBD1 or TRBD2 (5 bases each). The V end lost 5 bases, the J end lost 3 bases, and 14 bases lay between the germline ends. CDR3 length equals 15 residues. Germline loops: CDR1 SEHNR, CDR2 FQNEAQ (reference sequence). The CDR3 here is CASSPTGTHYNEQFF. The CDR3 bases are TGTGCCAGCAGCCCTACCGGGACCCACTACAATGAGCAGTTCTTC.

The chain recombines TRBV30 with TRBJ1-5, with D unclear. This CDR3 is built from 15 residues. Germline V gene lookup returns CDR1 GTSNPN and CDR2 SVGIG (reference sequence). V was shortened by 0 bases and J by 4 bases, with 13 bases between the two germline ends. CDR3 sequence: CAWSVLFGDNQPQHF. In DNA form, the CDR3 reads TGTGCCTGGAGTGTATTGTTTGGGGATAATCAGCCCCAGCATTTT.

J is TRBJ1-4 and V is TRBV5-4, with 7 bases lining up with TRBD1. V shed 1 base and J 5 bases; nucleotides not matched to a gene: 5. The CDR3 sequence is 15 residues long. The germline V gene has CDR1 SGHNT and CDR2 YYREEE (reference sequence). The CDR3 loop is CASSLWTGGNEKLFF. In nucleotides, the CDR3 is TGTGCCAGCAGCTTGTGGACAGGAGGGAATGAAAAACTGTTTTTT.

The chain is built from TRBV29-1 and TRBJ1-1, with 8 bases identical to TRBD1. Germline lookup yields CDR1 SQVTM and CDR2 ANQGSEA. This CDR3 comprises 12 residues. CDR3 nucleotides: TGCAGGGGGGACAGGATGAACACTGAAGCTTTCTTT. This encodes CRGDRMNTEAFF. Based on the CDR3 plus reference TRBV29-1 and TRBJ1-1, the full variable domain is SAVISQKPSRDICQRGTSLTIQCQVDSQVTMMFWYRQQPGQSLTLIATANQGSEATYESGFVIDKFPISRPNLTFSTLTVSNMSPEDSSIYLCRGDRMNTEAFFGQGTRLTVV.

The chain combines TRBV5-1 with TRBJ2-2; TRBD2 is a possible D gene (5 bases). The length of the CDR3 is 15 residues. Trimming cost V 6 bases and J 5 bases, with 17 bases left between them. Germline V gene sequence: CDR1 SGHRS, CDR2 YFSETQ. The CDR3, as DNA: TGCGCCAGCACCCTGGCGGGCTACGGAACCGGGGAGCTGTTTTTT. Translation gives CASTLAGYGTGELFF.

The V gene is TRBV18, the J gene TRBJ1-4; perhaps TRBD1 as D (5 bases). The CDR3 is 14 amino acids. V lost 5 bases and J 7 bases, leaving 14 bases between the germline ends. CDR1 and CDR2 from the germline V gene are KGHSH and LQKENI. DNA of the CDR3: TGTGCCAGCTCATCCTCAGGGATGTCTGAAAAACTGTTTTTT. Its translation is CASSSSGMSEKLFF.

This chain links TRBV27 with TRBJ1-5; D unresolved. The CDR3 consists of 12 residues. The germline V gene encodes CDR1 MNHEY and CDR2 SMNVEV (reference sequence). The V end lost 3 bases, the J end lost 11 bases, and 11 bases lay between the germline ends. The CDR3 spells CASSFPYPAQHF. CDR3 coding DNA: TGTGCCAGCAGTTTCCCCTACCCCGCCCAGCATTTT.

The gene calls are TRBV19 and TRBJ2-6; no firm D call. Germline V CDR1 and CDR2: LNHDA, SQIVND (reference sequence). This CDR3 contains 17 residues. The germline V and J ends were trimmed by 1 base and 2 bases, with 12 bases remaining between them. This chain's CDR3 is CASSIADGKAGANVLTF. DNA of the CDR3: TGTGCCAGTAGTATAGCTGACGGCAAGGCTGGGGCCAACGTCCTGACTTTC.

The V and J genes are TRBV6-5 and TRBJ2-7; possible D gene TRBD1, 8 bases. The germline gives CDR1 MNHEY, CDR2 SVGAGI. Between the trimmed V and J ends, which lost 5 bases and 6 bases, there was a span of 20 bases. The CDR3 is made up of 15 amino acids. DNA of the CDR3: TGTGCCAGCAGTAGTGGACAGGGTAGGGGGGGCGAGCAGTACTTC. It is translated as CASSSGQGRGGEQYF.

This chain connects TRBV12-5 to TRBJ2-3, with 13 bases identical to TRBD2. The CDR3 runs to 16 residues. CDR1 is LGHNT and CDR2 is FRNRAP in the germline V gene. The V gene end was trimmed by 6 bases and the J gene end by 2 bases; junction bases not matched to a gene: 5. DNA of the CDR3: TGTGCTAGTGGGCCACTAGCGGGGGGGGCCACAGATACGCAGTATTTT. Amino acids: CASGPLAGGATDTQYF.

V usage is TRBV6-6 and J usage is TRBJ2-3; the D gene is possibly TRBD2 (7 bases). This CDR3 comprises 15 residues. The V gene's germline CDR1 is MNHNY and CDR2 SVGAGI (reference sequence). The germline V and J ends were trimmed by 6 bases and 1 base, with 14 bases remaining between them. The CDR3 loop reads CASRGASGRTDTQYF. Written as DNA, the CDR3 is TGTGCCAGCAGGGGGGCTAGCGGACGCACAGATACGCAGTATTTT.

The gene calls are TRBV3-1 (or the pseudogene TRBV3-2) and TRBJ1-1; D is unresolved. Germline V lookup: CDR1 LGHDT, CDR2 YNNKEL (reference sequence). This CDR3 contains 15 residues. V was pared by 4 bases and J by 1 base, with 13 bases between. CDR3 coding DNA: TGTGCCAGCAGCCCCCGGGAGGGTACGAACACTGAAGCTTTCTTT. Its translation is CASSPREGTNTEAFF.

The chain combines TRBV19 with TRBJ1-6; no clear D gene. CDR3 size: 15 residues. V lost 1 base and J 7 bases, leaving 11 bases between the germline ends. Germline V gives CDR1 LNHDA, CDR2 SQIVND (reference sequence). The CDR3 DNA reads as TGTGCCAGTAGTATAGGTGGCCAATCCAATTCACCCCTCCACTTT. It translates to CASSIGGQSNSPLHF.

CDR3 sequence (DNA): TGTGCCAGCGGGGCAGGAGGAAACACCATATATTTT. This gives the protein CASGAGGNTIYF. The genes are TRBV7-9 and TRBJ1-3, with D tentatively TRBD1 (5 bases). The CDR3 consists of 12 residues. Trimming took off 8 bases at V and 4 bases at J, with 9 bases between the two ends. Looked up from germline, CDR1 is SEHNR and CDR2 is FQNEAQ (reference sequence).

CDR3 sequence: CASSEYRGAGYGYTF. CDR3 nucleotide sequence: TGTGCCAGCAGTGAATATCGGGGGGCGGGCTATGGCTACACCTTC. The V gene is TRBV6-1, the J gene TRBJ1-2, with D possibly being TRBD1 (6 bases). The germline CDR1 and CDR2 sequences are MNHNS and SASEGT. Deletions cut 2 bases from V and 4 bases from J, with 14 bases between. This CDR3 has 15 amino acids.

This chain connects TRBV5-1 to TRBJ2-1, with D perhaps matching TRBD1 or TRBD2 (5 bases each). Germline CDR1 reads SGHRS; CDR2 reads YFSETQ. The length of the CDR3 is 18 residues. V shed 3 bases and J shed 3 bases, with 22 bases lying between them. The CDR3 protein is CASSYAPPGRTNYNEQFF. The CDR3 region has the DNA TGCGCCAGCAGCTACGCCCCTCCGGGACGGACCAACTACAATGAGCAGTTCTTC.

J is TRBJ1-5 and V is TRBV6-5, with D maybe TRBD1 (5 bases). Trimming shortened V by 6 bases and J by 3 bases, and 15 bases separated the two germline ends. The CDR3 consists of 15 residues. Germline V gene data show CDR1 as MNHEY and CDR2 as SVGAGI. The CDR3 sequence: CASSGEGVDNQPQHF. The CDR3 region has the DNA TGTGCCAGCAGCGGAGAAGGGGTAGACAATCAGCCCCAGCATTTT.

The V and J genes are TRBV27 and TRBJ1-6; TRBD1 might be the D (6 bases). This CDR3 region has 12 residues. CDR1 and CDR2 from the germline V gene are MNHEY and SMNVEV (reference sequence). Trimming took off 6 bases at V and 6 bases at J, with 6 bases between the two ends. CDR3 sequence (DNA): TGTGCCAGCAGCAGGGGTAATTCACCCCTCCACTTT. The encoded protein is CASSRGNSPLHF.

The chain links TRBV7-2 to TRBJ1-5; D perhaps matches TRBD1 (6 bases). With 5 bases removed from V and 6 bases from J, the gap between germline ends came to 20 bases. This CDR3 is 16 amino acids long. The germline CDR1 and CDR2 sequences are SGHTA and FQGNSA. The DNA for the CDR3 is TGTGCCAGCAGCCCTCTGGACAGCGGTTTGGCTCAGCCCCAGCATTTT. This translates into CASSPLDSGLAQPQHF.

This chain uses TRBV7-3 with TRBJ2-2, with D hard to call. V was pared by 0 bases and J by 2 bases, with 7 bases between. The CDR3 consists of 15 residues. From germline, CDR1 is SGHTA and CDR2 FQGTGA. The CDR3 here is CASSLTTVNTGELFF. CDR3 DNA: TGTGCCAGCAGCTTAACGACGGTTAACACCGGGGAGCTGTTTTTT.

The J gene is TRBJ2-1, the V gene TRBV15; D unclear. V was pared by 3 bases and J by 2 bases, with 11 bases between. Germline V lookup: CDR1 LNHNV, CDR2 YYDKDF (reference sequence). The CDR3 length is 15 residues. CDR3 in amino acids: CATSSSTGTYNEQFF. The CDR3 DNA sequence: TGTGCCACCAGCAGTTCGACTGGAACCTACAATGAGCAGTTCTTC.

This sequence joins TRBV9 and TRBJ2-7; D is possibly TRBD1 (6 bases). The length of the CDR3 is 14 residues. Between the trimmed V and J ends, which lost 3 bases and 2 bases, there was a span of 12 bases. CDR1 SGDLS and CDR2 YYNGEE come from the germline V gene. As DNA, the CDR3 is TGTGCCAGCAGCGCTACGACAGGCACCTACGAGCAGTACTTC. Protein sequence: CASSATTGTYEQYF.

This chain links TRBV11-2 with TRBJ1-6; D not resolved. The CDR3 is made up of 17 amino acids. V shed 1 base and J shed 3 bases, with 13 bases lying between them. Germline-derived CDR1 and CDR2 are SGHAT and FQNNGV. CDR3 protein: CASSLVGFLDYNSPLHF. CDR3 coding DNA: TGTGCCAGCAGCTTAGTGGGGTTCCTAGACTATAATTCACCCCTCCACTTT.

The CDR3 sequence is CASSPWDRGNTEAFF. CDR3 coding DNA: TGCGCCAGCAGCCCCTGGGACAGGGGCAACACTGAAGCTTTCTTT. The rearrangement uses TRBV5-1 and TRBJ1-1; 10 positions agree with TRBD1. V shed 4 bases and J 2 bases; nucleotides not matched to a gene: 5. Germline-derived CDR1 and CDR2 are SGHRS and YFSETQ. The CDR3 is made up of 15 amino acids.

This chain uses TRBV9 with TRBJ1-2, with a tentative D call TRBD1 (6 bases). Deletions cut 2 bases from V and 2 bases from J, with 10 bases between. Germline V gives CDR1 SGDLS, CDR2 YYNGEE. This CDR3 region has 14 residues. The CDR3 sequence is CASSVGQTNYGYTF. CDR3 sequence (DNA): TGTGCCAGCAGCGTTGGACAGACCAACTATGGCTACACCTTC.

Regarding this clone: At one of its ends the junction is not consistent with the germline gene, which may arise from a read error. This chain uses TRBV7-2 with TRBJ2-7; 8 bases line up with TRBD1. CDR1 is SGHTA, CDR2 FQGNSA, per germline. The CDR3 runs 14 residues. CDR3 DNA: TGTGCCAGCAGCGCTCGTGCAGGGGGCTACGGGCAGTACTTC. The encoded protein is CASSARAGGYGQYF.

The CDR3 region has the DNA TGCGCCAGGGACCAGACAGGGGGTGGCGGGGAGCTGTTTTTT. Translating gives CARDQTGGGGELFF. The V gene is TRBV10-1, the J gene TRBJ2-2, with 9 bases lining up with TRBD1. The germline gives CDR1 WNHNN, CDR2 SYGVQD (reference sequence). J was trimmed by 7 bases and V by 9 bases; bases with no gene match: 9. This CDR3 spans 14 amino acids.